The source of this T cell receptor beta chain is a study of blood T cell repertoires in COVID-19. Across the whole study: The samples span acute and convalescent COVID-19 from the United States, Italy and Spain.

Here immunoSEQ multiplex PCR was the method, and the copy in TCRdb shows in-frame clones only, minus some. The data hold about 80,000 clones, with under 80% observed a single time. This clone has just one count. CDR3 length: 15 residues. V was pared by 8 bases and J by 9 bases, with 18 bases of the junction left unmatched. Germline-derived CDR1 and CDR2 are ENHRY and SYGVKD. The sequenced material came from peripheral blood. The genes are TRBV10-3 and TRBJ2-7, with 8 nucleotides matching TRBD1. This TCR came from a man aged 60 to 69 with COVID-19, enrolled during active disease. The CDR3 DNA is TGTGCCATCTCCCGGAGGGGGACAGGTTCTAGAGGGCAGTACTTC. Amino acids: CAISRRGTGSRGQYF.